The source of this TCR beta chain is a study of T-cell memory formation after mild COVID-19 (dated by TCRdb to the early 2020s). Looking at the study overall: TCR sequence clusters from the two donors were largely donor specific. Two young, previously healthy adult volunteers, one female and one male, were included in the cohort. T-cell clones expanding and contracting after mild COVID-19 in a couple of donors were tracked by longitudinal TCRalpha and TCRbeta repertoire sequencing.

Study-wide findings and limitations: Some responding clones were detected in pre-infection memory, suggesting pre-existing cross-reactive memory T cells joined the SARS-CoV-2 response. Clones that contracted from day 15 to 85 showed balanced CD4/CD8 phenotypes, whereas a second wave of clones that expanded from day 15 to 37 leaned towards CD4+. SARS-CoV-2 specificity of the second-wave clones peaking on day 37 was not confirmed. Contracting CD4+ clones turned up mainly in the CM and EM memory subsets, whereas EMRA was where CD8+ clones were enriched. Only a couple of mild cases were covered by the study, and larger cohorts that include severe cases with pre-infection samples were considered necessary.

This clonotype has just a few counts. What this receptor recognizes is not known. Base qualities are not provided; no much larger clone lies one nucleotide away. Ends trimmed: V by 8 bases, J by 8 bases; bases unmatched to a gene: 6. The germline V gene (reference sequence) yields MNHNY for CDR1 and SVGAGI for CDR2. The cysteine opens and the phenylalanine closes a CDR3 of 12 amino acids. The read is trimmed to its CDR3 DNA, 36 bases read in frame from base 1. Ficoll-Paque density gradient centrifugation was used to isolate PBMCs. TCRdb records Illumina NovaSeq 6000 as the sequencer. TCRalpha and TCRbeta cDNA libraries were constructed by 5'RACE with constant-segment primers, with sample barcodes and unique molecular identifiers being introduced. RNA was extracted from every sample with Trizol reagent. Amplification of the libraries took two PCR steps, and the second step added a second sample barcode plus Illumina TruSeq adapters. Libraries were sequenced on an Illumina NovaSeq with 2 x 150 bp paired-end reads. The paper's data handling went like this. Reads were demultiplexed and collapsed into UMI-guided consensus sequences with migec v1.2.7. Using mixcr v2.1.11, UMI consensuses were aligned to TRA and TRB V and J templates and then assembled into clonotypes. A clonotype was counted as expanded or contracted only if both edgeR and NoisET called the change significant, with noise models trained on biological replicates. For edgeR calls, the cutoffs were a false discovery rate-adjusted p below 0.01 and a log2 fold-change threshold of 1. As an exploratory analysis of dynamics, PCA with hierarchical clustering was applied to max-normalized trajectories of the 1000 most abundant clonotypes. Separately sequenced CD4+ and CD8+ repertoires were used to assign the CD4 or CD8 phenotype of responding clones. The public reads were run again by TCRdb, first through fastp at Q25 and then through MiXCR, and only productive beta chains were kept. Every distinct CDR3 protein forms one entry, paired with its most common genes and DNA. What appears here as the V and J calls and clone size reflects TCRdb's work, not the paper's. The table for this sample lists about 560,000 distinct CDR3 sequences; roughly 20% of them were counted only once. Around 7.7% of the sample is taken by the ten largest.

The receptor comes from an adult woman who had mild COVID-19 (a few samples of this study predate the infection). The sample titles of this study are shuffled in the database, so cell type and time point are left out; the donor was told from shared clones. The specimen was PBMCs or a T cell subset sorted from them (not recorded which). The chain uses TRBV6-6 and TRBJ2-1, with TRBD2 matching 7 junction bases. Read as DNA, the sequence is TGTGCCAGCCGACTAGCCGGCGATGAGCAGTTCTTC. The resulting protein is CASRLAGDEQFF.